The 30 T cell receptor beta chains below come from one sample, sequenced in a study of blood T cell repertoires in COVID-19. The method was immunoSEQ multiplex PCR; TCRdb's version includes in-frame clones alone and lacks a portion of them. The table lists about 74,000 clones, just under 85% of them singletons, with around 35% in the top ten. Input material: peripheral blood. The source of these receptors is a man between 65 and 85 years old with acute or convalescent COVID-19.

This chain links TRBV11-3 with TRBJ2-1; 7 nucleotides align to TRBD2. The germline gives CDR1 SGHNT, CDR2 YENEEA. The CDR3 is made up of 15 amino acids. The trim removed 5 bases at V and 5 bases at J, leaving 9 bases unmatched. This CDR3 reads CASSPRASGDNEQFF. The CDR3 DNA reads TGTGCCAGCAGCCCCCGGGCTAGCGGCGACAATGAGCAGTTCTTC.

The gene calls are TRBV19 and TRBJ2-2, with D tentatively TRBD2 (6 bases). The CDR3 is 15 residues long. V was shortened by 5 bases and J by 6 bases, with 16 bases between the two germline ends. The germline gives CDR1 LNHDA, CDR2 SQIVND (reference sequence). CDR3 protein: CASSFPGERPGELFF. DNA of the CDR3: TGTGCCAGTAGTTTCCCGGGAGAACGTCCCGGGGAGCTGTTTTTT. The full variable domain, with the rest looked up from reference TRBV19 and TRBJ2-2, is DGGITQSPKYLFRKEGQNVTLSCEQNLNHDAMYWYRQDPGQGLRLIYYSQIVNDFQKGDIAEGYSVSREKKESFPLTVTSAQKNPTAFYLCASSFPGERPGELFFGEGSRLTVL.

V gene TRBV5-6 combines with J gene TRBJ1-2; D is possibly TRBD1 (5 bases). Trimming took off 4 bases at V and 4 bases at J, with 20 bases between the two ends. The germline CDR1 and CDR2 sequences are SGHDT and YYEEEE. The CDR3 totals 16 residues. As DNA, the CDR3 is TGTGCCAGCAGCCCATCCAGTGGTCGGGGGTTCTATGGCTACACCTTC. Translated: CASSPSSGRGFYGYTF.

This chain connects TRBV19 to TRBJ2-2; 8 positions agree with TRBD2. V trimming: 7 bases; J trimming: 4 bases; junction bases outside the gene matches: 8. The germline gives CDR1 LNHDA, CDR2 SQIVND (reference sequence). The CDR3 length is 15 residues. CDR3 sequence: CASTTGTRPTGELFF. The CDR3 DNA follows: TGTGCCAGTACCACCGGGACTAGGCCCACCGGGGAGCTGTTTTTT.

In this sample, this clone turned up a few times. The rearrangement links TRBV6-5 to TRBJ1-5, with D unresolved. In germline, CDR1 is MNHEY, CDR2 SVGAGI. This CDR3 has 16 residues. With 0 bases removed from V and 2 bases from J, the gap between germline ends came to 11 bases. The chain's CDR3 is CASSYSRDLGNQPQHF. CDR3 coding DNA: TGTGCCAGCAGTTACTCGAGGGATCTCGGCAATCAGCCCCAGCATTTT.

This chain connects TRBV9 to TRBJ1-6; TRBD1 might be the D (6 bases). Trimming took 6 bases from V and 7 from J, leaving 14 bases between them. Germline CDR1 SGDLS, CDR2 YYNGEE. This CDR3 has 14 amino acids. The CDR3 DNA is TGTGCCAGCACCGTTTCGGACAGCAATTCACCCCTCCACTTT. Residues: CASTVSDSNSPLHF. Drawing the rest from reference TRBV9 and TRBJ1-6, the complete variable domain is DSGVTQTPKHLITATGQRVTLRCSPRSGDLSVYWYQQSLDQGLQFLIQYYNGEERAKGNILERFSAQQFPDLHSELNLSSLELGDSALYFCASTVSDSNSPLHFGNGTRLTVT.

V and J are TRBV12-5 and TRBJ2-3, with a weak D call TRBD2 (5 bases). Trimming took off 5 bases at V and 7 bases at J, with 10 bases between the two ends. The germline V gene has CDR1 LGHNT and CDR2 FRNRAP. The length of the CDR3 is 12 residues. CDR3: CASGSGEHTQYF. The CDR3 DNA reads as TGTGCTAGTGGTAGCGGTGAGCATACGCAGTATTTT.

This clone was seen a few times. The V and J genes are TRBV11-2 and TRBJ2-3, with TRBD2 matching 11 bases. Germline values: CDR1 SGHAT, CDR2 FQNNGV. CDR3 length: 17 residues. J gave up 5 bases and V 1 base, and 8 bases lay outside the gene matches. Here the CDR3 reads CASSLVGSGRGRDTQYF. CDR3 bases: TGTGCCAGCAGCTTAGTTGGTAGCGGGAGGGGTCGAGATACGCAGTATTTT. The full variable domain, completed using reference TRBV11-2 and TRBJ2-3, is EAGVAQSPRYKIIEKRQSVAFWCNPISGHATLYWYQQILGQGPKLLIQFQNNGVVDDSQLPKDRFSAERLKGVDSTLKIQPAKLEDSAVYLCASSLVGSGRGRDTQYFGPGTRLTVL.

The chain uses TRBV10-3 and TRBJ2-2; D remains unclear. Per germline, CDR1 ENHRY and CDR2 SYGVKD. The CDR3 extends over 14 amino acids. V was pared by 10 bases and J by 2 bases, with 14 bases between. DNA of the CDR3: TGTGCCAGCCATACAGACGTTAACACCGGGGAGCTGTTTTTT. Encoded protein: CASHTDVNTGELFF.

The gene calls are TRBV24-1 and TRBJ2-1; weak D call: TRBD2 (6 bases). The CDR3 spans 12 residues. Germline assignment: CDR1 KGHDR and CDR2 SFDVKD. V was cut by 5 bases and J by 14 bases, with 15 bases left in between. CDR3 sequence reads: CATSGGGDPEFF. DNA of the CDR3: TGTGCCACCAGTGGGGGAGGAGACCCCGAGTTCTTC.

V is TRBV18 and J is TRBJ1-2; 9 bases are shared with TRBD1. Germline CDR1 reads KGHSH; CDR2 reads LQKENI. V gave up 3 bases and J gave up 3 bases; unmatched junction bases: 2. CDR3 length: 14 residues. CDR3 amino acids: CASSPTGGDYGYTF. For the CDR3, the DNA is TGTGCCAGCTCACCGACAGGGGGAGACTATGGCTACACCTTC.

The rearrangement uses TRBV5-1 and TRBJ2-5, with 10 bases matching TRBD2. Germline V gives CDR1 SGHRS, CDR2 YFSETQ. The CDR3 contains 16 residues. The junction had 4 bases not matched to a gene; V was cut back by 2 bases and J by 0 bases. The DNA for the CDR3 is TGCGCCAGCAGCTTACGGACTAGCGGACACCAAGAGACCCAGTACTTC. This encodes CASSLRTSGHQETQYF.

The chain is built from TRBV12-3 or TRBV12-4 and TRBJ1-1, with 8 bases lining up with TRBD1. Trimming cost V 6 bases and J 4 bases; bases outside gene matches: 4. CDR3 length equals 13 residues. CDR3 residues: CASRKQGGTEAFF. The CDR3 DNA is TGTGCCAGCAGAAAACAGGGGGGCACTGAAGCTTTCTTT.

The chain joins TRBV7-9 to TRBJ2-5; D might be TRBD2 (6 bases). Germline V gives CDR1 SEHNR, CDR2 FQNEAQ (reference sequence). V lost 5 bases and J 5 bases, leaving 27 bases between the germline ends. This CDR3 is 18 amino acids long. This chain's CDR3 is CASSLIVQSGVGRETQYF. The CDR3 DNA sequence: TGTGCCAGCAGCCTCATCGTACAATCGGGGGTAGGTCGGGAGACCCAGTACTTC.

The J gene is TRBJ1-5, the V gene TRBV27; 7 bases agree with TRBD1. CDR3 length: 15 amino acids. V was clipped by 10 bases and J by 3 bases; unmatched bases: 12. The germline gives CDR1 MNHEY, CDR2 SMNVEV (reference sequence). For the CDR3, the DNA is TGTGCCACTAGGATCGGGACAGACTACAATCAGCCCCAGCATTTT. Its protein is CATRIGTDYNQPQHF.

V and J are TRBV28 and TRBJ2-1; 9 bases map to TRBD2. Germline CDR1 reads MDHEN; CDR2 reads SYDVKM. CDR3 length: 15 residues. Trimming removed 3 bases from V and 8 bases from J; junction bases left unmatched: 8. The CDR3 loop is CASSLSGRPSDEQFF. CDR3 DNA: TGTGCCAGCAGTTTGAGCGGGAGGCCCTCGGATGAGCAGTTCTTC. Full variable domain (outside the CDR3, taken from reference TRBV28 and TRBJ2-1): DVKVTQSSRYLVKRTGEKVFLECVQDMDHENMFWYRQDPGLGLRLIYFSYDVKMKEKGDIPEGYSVSREKKERFSLILESASTNQTSMYLCASSLSGRPSDEQFFGPGTRLTVL.

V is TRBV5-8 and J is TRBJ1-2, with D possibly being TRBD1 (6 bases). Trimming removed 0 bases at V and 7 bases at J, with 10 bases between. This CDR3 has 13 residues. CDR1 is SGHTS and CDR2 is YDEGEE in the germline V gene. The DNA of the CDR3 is TGTGCCAGCAGCTTGGGCAGGGGACGTGGCTACACCTTC. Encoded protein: CASSLGRGRGYTF.

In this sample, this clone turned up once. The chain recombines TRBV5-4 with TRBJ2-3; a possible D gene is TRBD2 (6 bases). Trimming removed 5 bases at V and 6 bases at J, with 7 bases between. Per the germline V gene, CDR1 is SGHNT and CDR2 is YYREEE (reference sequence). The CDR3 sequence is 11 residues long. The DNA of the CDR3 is TGTGCCAGCAGTGCGGGGGATACGCAGTATTTT. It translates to CASSAGDTQYF.

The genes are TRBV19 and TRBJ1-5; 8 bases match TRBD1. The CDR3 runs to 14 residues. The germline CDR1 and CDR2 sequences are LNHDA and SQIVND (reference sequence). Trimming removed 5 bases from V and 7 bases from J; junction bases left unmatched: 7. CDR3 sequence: CASSSGQGWQPQHF. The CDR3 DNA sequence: TGTGCCAGTAGTTCAGGACAGGGATGGCAGCCCCAGCATTTT.

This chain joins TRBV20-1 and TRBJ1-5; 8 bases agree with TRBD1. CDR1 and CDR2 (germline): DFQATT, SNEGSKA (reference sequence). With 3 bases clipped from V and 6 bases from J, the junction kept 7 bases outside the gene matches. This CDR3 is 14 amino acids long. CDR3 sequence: CSASVGQGSQPQHF. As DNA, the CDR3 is TGCAGTGCTAGTGTCGGACAGGGCAGTCAGCCCCAGCATTTT.

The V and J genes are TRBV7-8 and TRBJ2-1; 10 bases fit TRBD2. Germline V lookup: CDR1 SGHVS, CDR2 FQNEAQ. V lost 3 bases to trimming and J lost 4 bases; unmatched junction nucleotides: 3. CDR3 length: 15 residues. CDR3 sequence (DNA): TGTGCCAGCAGCTTTCTAGCGGGAGCATACAATGAGCAGTTCTTC. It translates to CASSFLAGAYNEQFF.

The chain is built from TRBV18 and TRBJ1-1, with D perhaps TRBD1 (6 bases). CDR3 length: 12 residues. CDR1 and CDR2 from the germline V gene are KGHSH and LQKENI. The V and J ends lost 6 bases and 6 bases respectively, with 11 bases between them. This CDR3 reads CASSAQGPEAFF. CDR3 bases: TGTGCCAGCTCCGCGCAGGGGCCTGAAGCTTTCTTT.

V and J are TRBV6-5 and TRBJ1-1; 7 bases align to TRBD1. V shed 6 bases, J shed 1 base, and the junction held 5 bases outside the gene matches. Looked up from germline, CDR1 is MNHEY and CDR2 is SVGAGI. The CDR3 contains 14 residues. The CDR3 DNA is TGTGCCAGCAGCCTACAGGGGAGGAACACTGAAGCTTTCTTT. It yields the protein CASSLQGRNTEAFF.

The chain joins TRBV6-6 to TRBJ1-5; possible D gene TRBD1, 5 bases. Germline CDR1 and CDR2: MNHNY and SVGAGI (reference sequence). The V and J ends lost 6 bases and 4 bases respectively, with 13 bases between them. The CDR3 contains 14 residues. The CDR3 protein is CASRAPGENQPQHF. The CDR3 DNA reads TGTGCCAGCAGGGCCCCGGGGGAGAATCAGCCCCAGCATTTT.

The CDR3 DNA follows: TGTGCCAGCAGTGAACAGGGGAGTACGCAGTATTTT. This codes for CASSEQGSTQYF. The chain has TRBV6-1 and TRBJ2-3; the D gene is possibly TRBD1 (6 bases). The germline V gene has CDR1 MNHNS and CDR2 SASEGT. The CDR3 consists of 12 residues. Trimming took 2 bases from V and 8 from J, leaving 8 bases between them.

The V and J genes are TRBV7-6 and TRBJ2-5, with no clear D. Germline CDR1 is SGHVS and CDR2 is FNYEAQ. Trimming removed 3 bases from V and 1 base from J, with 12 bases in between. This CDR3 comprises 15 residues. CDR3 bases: TGTGCCAGCAGCTTCGACATCCGCACCCAAGAGACCCAGTACTTC. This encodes CASSFDIRTQETQYF.

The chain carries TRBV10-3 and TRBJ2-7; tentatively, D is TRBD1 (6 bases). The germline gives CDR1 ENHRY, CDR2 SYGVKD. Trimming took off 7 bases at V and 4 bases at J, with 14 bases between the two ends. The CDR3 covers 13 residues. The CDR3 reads CAITRGIGYEQYF. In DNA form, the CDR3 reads TGTGCCATCACGAGGGGGATAGGGTACGAGCAGTACTTC.

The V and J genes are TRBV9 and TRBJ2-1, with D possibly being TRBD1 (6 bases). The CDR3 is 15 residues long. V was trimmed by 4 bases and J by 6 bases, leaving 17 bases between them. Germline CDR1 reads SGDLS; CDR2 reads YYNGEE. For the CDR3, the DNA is TGTGCCAGCAGCTTCCGGGACATGACCGGCAATGAGCAGTTCTTC. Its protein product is CASSFRDMTGNEQFF.

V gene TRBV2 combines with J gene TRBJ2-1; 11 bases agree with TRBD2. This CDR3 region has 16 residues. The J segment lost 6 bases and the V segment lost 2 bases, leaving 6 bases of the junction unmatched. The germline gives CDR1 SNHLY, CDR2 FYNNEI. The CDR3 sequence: CASSEWRGLAANEQFF. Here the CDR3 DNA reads TGTGCCAGCAGTGAATGGAGGGGACTAGCGGCCAATGAGCAGTTCTTC.

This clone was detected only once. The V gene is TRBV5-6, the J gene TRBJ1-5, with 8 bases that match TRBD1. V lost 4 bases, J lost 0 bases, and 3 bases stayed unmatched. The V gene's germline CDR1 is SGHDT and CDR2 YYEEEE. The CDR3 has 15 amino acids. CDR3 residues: CASSLGQVSNQPQHF. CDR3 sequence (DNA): TGTGCCAGCAGCCTGGGACAGGTTAGCAATCAGCCCCAGCATTTT. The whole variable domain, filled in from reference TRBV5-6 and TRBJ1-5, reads DAGVTQSPTHLIKTRGQQVTLRCSPKSGHDTVSWYQQALGQGPQFIFQYYEEEERQRGNFPDRFSGHQFPNYSSELNVNALLLGDSALYLCASSLGQVSNQPQHFGDGTRLSIL.